Listed below are T cell receptor beta chains from one sample, sequenced in a study of post-analysis software for immune sequencing data. TCRdb fed the PCR reads into MiXCR, producing one record per CDR3 protein. This table holds fewer than 850,000 distinct CDR3 sequences, around 46% found once. Specimen: blood. These receptors all come from a girl between 5 and 17 years old with multiple sclerosis. The conserved cysteine and the conserved F or W are not part of the CDR3 here.

J gene | V gene | CDR3 protein
TRBJ2-5 | TRBV3-1 | ASTQRGGETQY
TRBJ1-2 | TRBV6-6 | ASRTPGRGYT
TRBJ1-5 | TRBV3-1 | ASSQPGNQPQH
TRBJ2-7 | TRBV7-8 | ASSTRQGSYEQY
TRBJ1-2 | TRBV20-1 | SASPLTSNYGYT
TRBJ2-1 | TRBV20-1 | SARALAGGLSSYNEQF
TRBJ1-4 | TRBV20-1 | SAIRSLNEKLF
. | TRBV27 | ASSLSGTRYEQY
TRBJ1-2 | TRBV27 | ASSLSTGGDYGYT
TRBJ2-5 | TRBV27 | ASSLYGGKETQY
TRBJ1-2 | TRBV5-1 | ASSLRTDNYT
TRBJ2-7 | TRBV5-1 | ASSFSRDRGHEQY
TRBJ1-2 | TRBV7-2 | ASSLGPAIYGYT
. | TRBV20-1 | SAMDRLLSYEQY
TRBJ2-3 | TRBV5-1 | ASSLNGRWTDTQY
TRBJ1-5 | TRBV12-3/TRBV12-4 | VSSFTGPHNQPQH
TRBJ2-1 | TRBV11-2 | ASSLGWTGIAEQF
TRBJ1-1 | TRBV2 | ACILGTEAF
TRBJ1-1 | TRBV6-5 | ASSPGGAGTEAF
TRBJ2-5 | TRBV12-3/TRBV12-4 | ASSLAGGQPQETQY
TRBJ2-1 | TRBV7-2 | ASSLDIGLAGGGEQF
TRBJ2-3 | TRBV25-1 | ASSESPLTSGLTDTQY
TRBJ1-3 | TRBV7-9 | ASSLKGPVRGGNTIY
TRBJ2-5 | TRBV5-1 | ASSSGQGRGETQY
TRBJ2-2 | TRBV6-5 | AIGTSGTGELF
TRBJ2-1 | TRBV20-1 | SAHRTSGTYNEQF
TRBJ1-2 | TRBV9 | ASTDSGGYT
TRBJ2-3 | TRBV18 | ASSRDYPTDTQY
TRBJ1-6 | TRBV20-1 | SAREGRNSPLH
TRBJ2-5 | TRBV5-1 | ASSLVAGGLETQY
TRBJ2-5 | TRBV6-6 | ASNGLNRETQY
TRBJ2-5 | TRBV7-9 | ASSLATGKETQY
TRBJ2-3 | TRBV29-1 | SAQDDGVGITDTQY
TRBJ2-7 | TRBV12-3/TRBV12-4 | ASREGQGASEQY
TRBJ2-1 | TRBV6-5 | ASRTSGRGNEQF
TRBJ2-5 | TRBV7-3 | ASTRTSGTQETQY
TRBJ2-1 | TRBV7-2 | ASSPTSFGTGVGYEQF
TRBJ2-7 | TRBV20-1 | SATGSSTAYYEQY
. | TRBV6-5 | ASKGQGRGETQY
. | TRBV24-1 | ATSDSSGSGETQY
TRBJ1-2 | TRBV6-1 | ASSPQPPGTGCGGYT
TRBJ1-2 | TRBV7-2 | ASRQTGPGYT
TRBJ2-3 | TRBV11-1 | ASSSARGSTDTQY
TRBJ2-1 | TRBV12-3/TRBV12-4 | ASSLTSTYNEQF
TRBJ2-1 | TRBV6-5 | ASSSLAGGGQEQF
TRBJ1-2 | TRBV5-1 | ASGAGVDYGYT
TRBJ1-2 | TRBV25-1 | ASSEHRRLT
TRBJ2-5 | TRBV28 | ASSLGTGGETQY
TRBJ2-7 | TRBV29-1 | SVVLQKPGQVLVSSEQY
TRBJ2-1 | TRBV7-2 | ASSLVADPLRNEQF
TRBJ2-1 | TRBV5-6 | ASSLRLAGYGNEQF
TRBJ2-1 | TRBV6-1 | ASSQDRGSHNEQF
TRBJ2-5 | TRBV28 | ASSFLGTQETQY